The 18 T cell receptor beta chains in this list originate from one sample, sequenced in a study of CD8 T cells in ankylosing spondylitis. TCRdb reprocessed the 5' RACE reads via MiXCR and lists one record per CDR3 protein. Of 150,000 or so distinct CDR3 sequences in the sample, 8.5% to 10% were seen once. The sample consisted of blood, either unsorted or a sorted T cell fraction (not recorded which). These TCRs come from a female donor with ankylosing spondylitis or in good health (not recorded which).

The rearrangement links TRBV24-1 to TRBJ2-1; 8 nucleotides align to TRBD1. The CDR3 runs to 15 residues. Germline V gene sequence: CDR1 KGHDR, CDR2 SFDVKD. The J segment lost 9 bases and the V segment lost 4 bases, leaving 10 bases of the junction unmatched. The CDR3 DNA sequence: TGTGCCACCAGTGACCCCCGGACAGGGAACGCTGAGCAGTTCTTC. Residues: CATSDPRTGNAEQFF.

This clonotype was found many times. The rearrangement joins TRBV15 to TRBJ2-3; the D gene is possibly TRBD2 (6 bases). Deletions cut 2 bases from V and 1 base from J, with 10 bases between. The germline V gene has CDR1 LNHNV and CDR2 YYDKDF (reference sequence). The CDR3 loop spans 15 amino acids. The chain's CDR3 is CATSRTGGGTDTQYF. The CDR3 DNA sequence: TGTGCCACCAGCAGAACCGGGGGAGGCACAGATACGCAGTATTTT.

This clonotype showed up just a few times. The genes are TRBV7-9 and TRBJ1-5; D unresolved. Germline CDR1 is SEHNR and CDR2 is FQNEAQ (reference sequence). The CDR3 has 14 residues. V lost 6 bases, J lost 3 bases, and 12 bases lay in between. The CDR3 loop is CASSQGPNNQPQHF. CDR3 bases: TGTGCCAGCAGTCAAGGCCCGAACAATCAGCCCCAGCATTTT.

The chain joins TRBV20-1 to TRBJ2-1; D gene uncertain. The CDR3 covers 15 residues. The germline V gene encodes CDR1 DFQATT and CDR2 SNEGSKA (reference sequence). The germline V and J ends were trimmed by 5 bases and 6 bases, with 20 bases remaining between them. The CDR3 protein is CSAPPLRHDSNEQFF. CDR3 coding DNA: TGCAGTGCTCCACCACTCAGGCACGATAGCAATGAGCAGTTCTTC.

This chain uses TRBV14 with TRBJ1-2; maybe TRBD1 (6 bases). Trimming removed 6 bases at V and 4 bases at J, with 12 bases between. Looked up from germline, CDR1 is SGHDN and CDR2 is FVKESK. The CDR3 contains 13 residues. CDR3 in DNA: TGTGCCAGCAGTAAACAGGGATCCTATGGCTACACCTTC. Residues: CASSKQGSYGYTF.

This clonotype has more than one count but fewer than ten. The rearrangement uses TRBV7-6 and TRBJ2-1; D is possibly TRBD1 or TRBD2 (5 bases each). Trimming left V 5 bases short and J 3 bases short, with 23 bases between. Germline V gene data show CDR1 as SGHVS and CDR2 as FNYEAQ. The CDR3 has 18 residues. The CDR3 DNA follows: TGTGCCAGCAGCGCACCCCGGGACCCGCGAGGGAGCTACAATGAGCAGTTCTTC. Translation gives CASSAPRDPRGSYNEQFF.

This clonotype came up a few times. V usage is TRBV12-3 or TRBV12-4 and J usage is TRBJ1-2, with unresolved D. V lost 6 bases, J lost 5 bases, and 16 bases lay in between. There are 14 residues in the CDR3. The CDR3 nucleotides are TGTGCCAGCAGCTCGCAGGTTCCCCTTTATGGCTACACCTTC. It is translated as CASSSQVPLYGYTF.

This clonotype was seen many times. This chain uses TRBV20-1 with TRBJ2-2, with D possibly TRBD2 on 5 matching bases. Germline values: CDR1 DFQATT, CDR2 SNEGSKA (reference sequence). CDR3 size: 13 residues. Trimming removed 6 bases at V and 3 bases at J, with 11 bases between. Here the CDR3 reads CSAKTSDTGELFF. The CDR3 DNA is TGCAGTGCCAAAACTAGTGACACCGGGGAGCTGTTTTTT.

This clonotype occurred many times. This chain joins TRBV12-3 or TRBV12-4 and TRBJ2-3; D unclear. V lost 4 bases to trimming and J lost 1 base, with 6 bases between them. The CDR3 runs to 13 residues. CDR3 DNA sequence: TGTGCCAGCAGTTCCCCGGGCACAGATACGCAGTATTTT. This translates into CASSSPGTDTQYF.

In DNA, the CDR3 is TGTGCCAGCAGGCAGGGATACTACGAGCAGTACTTC. Encoded protein: CASRQGYYEQYF. The chain recombines TRBV3-1 with TRBJ2-7; D may be TRBD1 (5 bases). Germline V gives CDR1 LGHDT, CDR2 YNNKEL (reference sequence). Trimming removed 6 bases from V and 3 bases from J, with 9 bases in between. This CDR3 is built from 12 residues.

The rearrangement uses TRBV9 and TRBJ2-7; TRBD2 matches 8 bases. V dropped 3 bases and J dropped 3; count of bases not matched to a gene: 8. The CDR3 is 15 residues long. Germline-derived CDR1 and CDR2 are SGDLS and YYNGEE. DNA for the CDR3: TGTGCCAGCAGCGCCGCGGGGACTAGTGTCTACGAGCAGTACTTC. This sequence encodes CASSAAGTSVYEQYF.

In this sample, this clonotype turned up a few times. The V gene is TRBV6-5, the J gene TRBJ2-1; TRBD1 matches 12 bases. The CDR3 spans 15 residues. Per germline, CDR1 MNHEY and CDR2 SVGAGI. After removal of 2 bases from V and 8 bases from J, the junction contained 4 bases not matched to a gene. CDR3 in DNA: TGTGCCAGCAGTTACCCCGGGACAGGGGGCGATGAGCAGTTCTTC. Translated, it gives CASSYPGTGGDEQFF.

This clonotype has ten or more counts. CDR3 in DNA: TGTGCCACCCAATGGGGGGCGGCAGATACGCAGTATTTT. This translates into CATQWGAADTQYF. The V gene is TRBV24-1, the J gene TRBJ2-3; D is tentatively TRBD1 or TRBD2 (6 bases each). Trimming left V 9 bases short and J 4 bases short, with 13 bases between. The CDR3 has 13 amino acids. The germline V gene encodes CDR1 KGHDR and CDR2 SFDVKD.

The genes are TRBV4-3 and TRBJ2-1, with TRBD2 identical over 10 bases. Germline CDR1 and CDR2: LGHNA and YSLEER. J lost 3 bases, V lost 0 bases, and 2 bases had no gene match. The CDR3 runs 16 residues. The CDR3 loop is CASSQDRLAGYNEQFF. CDR3 in DNA: TGCGCCAGCAGCCAAGATAGACTAGCGGGCTACAATGAGCAGTTCTTC.

This clonotype was seen a handful of times. The chain uses TRBV3-1 and TRBJ2-7; 10 positions agree with TRBD1. Per germline, CDR1 LGHDT and CDR2 YNNKEL (reference sequence). CDR3 length: 16 residues. The V segment lost 0 bases and the J segment 5 bases; nucleotides outside the gene matches: 7. The chain's CDR3 is CASSQEGTGVRNEQYF. As DNA, the CDR3 is TGTGCCAGCAGCCAAGAGGGGACAGGGGTTAGGAACGAGCAGTACTTC.

A few counts support this clonotype. The rearrangement uses TRBV9 and TRBJ2-3, with D perhaps TRBD1 or TRBD2 (5 bases each). The CDR3 length is 14 residues. Germline V gene lookup returns CDR1 SGDLS and CDR2 YYNGEE. V gave up 0 bases and J gave up 2 bases, with 7 bases separating them. The CDR3: CASSVGDATDTQYF. The CDR3 nucleotides are TGTGCCAGCAGCGTAGGGGACGCCACAGATACGCAGTATTTT.

This chain joins TRBV6-5 and TRBJ1-3; D gene ambiguous. V lost 6 bases, J lost 1 base, and 10 bases lay in between. There are 14 residues in the CDR3. Germline V gene lookup returns CDR1 MNHEY and CDR2 SVGAGI. The CDR3 loop is CASSLAESGNTIYF. CDR3 bases: TGTGCCAGCAGCTTAGCTGAATCTGGAAACACCATATATTTT.

There are a few counts of this clonotype. The chain carries TRBV13 and TRBJ1-2; D is undetermined. CDR1 is PRHDT, CDR2 FYEKMQ, per germline (reference sequence). The CDR3 is 15 residues long. Trimming cost V 5 bases and J 4 bases, with 17 bases left between them. This chain's CDR3 is CASSNPREPLYGYTF. In DNA, the CDR3 is TGTGCCAGCAGCAACCCGAGGGAGCCCCTCTATGGCTACACCTTC.